The present T cell receptor (beta chain) was sequenced within a study of identifying expanded T cells in peripheral blood (dated by TCRdb to 2018 to 2020). General notes on the study: Technical replicates were generated by sequencing separate aliquots of the same genomic DNA pool, and four replicates were compared pairwise. What the authors observed across the whole study: Across all healthy donors, variance in clone template counts between approximately two-week samples was found to increase significantly with total template count. About 1.1 differentially abundant clones were flagged by the binomial model between technical replicates, whereas about 16 and 20 were flagged over about two weeks and four weeks, respectively. The beta-binomial model significantly reduced the number of clones called differentially abundant and the false-positive rate across all healthy-donor time intervals. It was expected by the authors that biological variance in healthy repertoires might increase further over much longer intervals, such as months to years.

TCRbeta CDR3 regions were profiled with the immunoSEQ Assay using bias-controlled multiplex PCR amplification of genomic DNA. Under the source paper's analysis protocol: The absolute abundance of each unique TCRbeta CDR3 region was quantified after sequences were collapsed and filtered. Differential abundance was assessed using a binomial (Fisher-equivalent) model and a beta-binomial model in which time-dependent variance fitted from healthy donors was added. Clones with fewer than 5 combined templates were excluded, and clones with Benjamini-Hochberg FDR below 0.01 were called differentially abundant. Using the form v = (b*log(k)+a)^2, the beta-binomial variance was modeled as a function of the total template count across the two samples. The source is immuneACCESS, and TCRdb retained only in-frame sequences with V and J called. Part of the clones is not carried over; for the studies checked, unresolved V genes explain less than half of this, and the remainder is unexplained. The D gene and trimming were derived from the DNA, and the V and J assignments and clone size from that table. This sample comprises 83,000 or so clones, approximately 91% of them detected only once. The ten largest make up approximately 3.9% of the sample.

V has 5 bases trimmed and J has 5 bases trimmed; junction bases matching no gene number 5. Inclusive of the bounding cysteine and phenylalanine, the CDR3 is 14 residues long. Only the CDR3 portion is preserved as DNA: 42 bases, with reading frame beginning at the first base. From a lookup of the germline V gene, CDR1 and CDR2 are MRHNA and SNTAGT. No immune events, such as infections, were documented for the healthy donors during the collection period. Healthy-donor blood repertoires served as a training cohort to calibrate time-dependent variance in a beta-binomial model of T-cell clone differential abundance. The training cohort included 10 healthy donors, of whom 3 were female and 7 were male. An age range of about 29 to 65 years, with an average of roughly 40 years, was recorded for the donors. Obtained from a commercial supplier, whole blood was collected from each healthy donor at three time points set around 2 weeks apart. Genomic DNA was extracted from unsorted whole blood for immunosequencing.

Concerning this clone: Its antigen remains undetermined. Base qualities are not recorded, but no much larger clone differs from it by a single base.

The receptor's source is a person between 18 and 75 years old in good health. Input material: blood. The chain is made from TRBV6-4 and TRBJ2-1; 8 junctional bases match TRBD2. The nucleotide sequence is TGTGCCAGCAGTCCCCGGGAGGGACACAATGAGCAGTTCTTC. It codes for CASSPREGHNEQFF.